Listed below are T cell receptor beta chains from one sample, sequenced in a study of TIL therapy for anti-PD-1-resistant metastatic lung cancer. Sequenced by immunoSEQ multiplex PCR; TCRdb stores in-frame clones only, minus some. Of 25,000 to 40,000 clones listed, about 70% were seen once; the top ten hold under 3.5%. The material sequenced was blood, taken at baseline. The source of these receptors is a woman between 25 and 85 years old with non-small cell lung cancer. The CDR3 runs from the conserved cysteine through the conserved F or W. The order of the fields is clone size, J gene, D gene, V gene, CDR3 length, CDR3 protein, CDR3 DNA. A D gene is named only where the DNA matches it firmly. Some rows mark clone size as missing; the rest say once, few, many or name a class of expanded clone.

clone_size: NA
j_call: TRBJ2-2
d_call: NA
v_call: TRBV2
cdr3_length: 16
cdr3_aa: CASSPDGNTDTGELFF
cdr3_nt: TGTGCCAGCAGCCCCGACGGGAACACCGACACCGGGGAGCTGTTTTTT

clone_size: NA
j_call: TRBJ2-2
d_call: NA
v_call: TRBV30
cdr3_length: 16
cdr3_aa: CAWSVIRGRLTGELFF
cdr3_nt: TGTGCCTGGAGTGTAATCCGGGGGCGGTTAACCGGGGAGCTGTTTTTT

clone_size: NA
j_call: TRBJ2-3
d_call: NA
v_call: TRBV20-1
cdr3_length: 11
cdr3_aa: CRLGNTDTQYF
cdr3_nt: TGCAGATTAGGGAATACAGATACGCAGTATTTT

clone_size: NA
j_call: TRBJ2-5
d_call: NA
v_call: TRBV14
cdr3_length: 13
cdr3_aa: CASSQGGLGTQYF
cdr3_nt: TGTGCCAGCAGCCAAGGGGGTTTGGGGACCCAGTACTTC

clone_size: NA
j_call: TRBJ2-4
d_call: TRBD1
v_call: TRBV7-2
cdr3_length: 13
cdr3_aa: CASMDRGLNIQYF
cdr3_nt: TGTGCCAGCATGGACAGGGGGCTTAACATTCAGTACTTC

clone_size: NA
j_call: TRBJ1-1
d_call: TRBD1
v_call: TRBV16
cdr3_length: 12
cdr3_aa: CASSQGTGDAFF
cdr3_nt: TGTGCCAGCAGCCAAGGGACAGGGGATGCTTTCTTT

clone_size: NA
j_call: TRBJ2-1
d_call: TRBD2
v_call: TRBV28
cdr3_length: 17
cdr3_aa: CASSGLAGLSSYNEQFF
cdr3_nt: TGTGCCAGCAGCGGACTAGCGGGTTTAAGCTCCTACAATGAGCAGTTCTTC

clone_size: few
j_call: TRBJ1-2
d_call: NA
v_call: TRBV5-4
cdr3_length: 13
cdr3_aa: CASSFEGLYGYTF
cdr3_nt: TGTGCCAGCAGCTTTGAGGGTTTGTATGGCTACACCTTC

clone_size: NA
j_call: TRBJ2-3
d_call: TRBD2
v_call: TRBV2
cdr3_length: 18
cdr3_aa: CASRTGLAGISSTDTQYF
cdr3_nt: TGTGCCAGCAGGACAGGACTAGCGGGAATCTCTAGCACAGATACGCAGTATTTT

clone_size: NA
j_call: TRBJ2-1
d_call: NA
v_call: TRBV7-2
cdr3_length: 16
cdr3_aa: CASSSRGSGFVNEQFF
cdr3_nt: TGTGCCAGCAGCTCTCGGGGGTCAGGGTTTGTCAATGAGCAGTTCTTC

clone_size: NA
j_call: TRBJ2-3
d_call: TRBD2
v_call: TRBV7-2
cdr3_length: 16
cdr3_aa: CASSPPGGRLTDTQYF
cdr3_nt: TGTGCCAGCAGCCCACCGGGCGGGAGGTTGACAGATACGCAGTATTTT

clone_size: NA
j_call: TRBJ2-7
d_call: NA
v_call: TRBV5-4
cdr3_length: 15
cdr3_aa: CASSPDRMSSYEQYF
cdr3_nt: TGTGCCAGCAGCCCGGATCGGATGTCCTCCTACGAGCAGTACTTC

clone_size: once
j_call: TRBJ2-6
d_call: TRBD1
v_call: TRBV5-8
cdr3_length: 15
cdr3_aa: CASSRQGPGANVLTF
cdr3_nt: TGTGCCAGCAGCAGACAGGGCCCTGGGGCCAACGTCCTGACTTTC

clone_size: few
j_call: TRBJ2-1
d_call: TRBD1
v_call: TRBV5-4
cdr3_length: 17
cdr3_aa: CASSPDRSLATYNEQFF
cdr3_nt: TGTGCCAGCAGCCCGGACAGGTCTTTGGCGACCTACAATGAGCAGTTCTTC

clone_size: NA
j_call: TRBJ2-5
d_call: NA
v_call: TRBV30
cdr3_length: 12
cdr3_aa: CAWSVFEETQYF
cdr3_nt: TGTGCCTGGAGTGTATTCGAAGAGACCCAGTACTTC

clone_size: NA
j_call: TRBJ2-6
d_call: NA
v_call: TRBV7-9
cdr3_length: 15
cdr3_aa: CASRPGAAGANVLTF
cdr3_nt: TGTGCCAGCAGACCGGGGGCAGCTGGGGCCAACGTCCTGACTTTC

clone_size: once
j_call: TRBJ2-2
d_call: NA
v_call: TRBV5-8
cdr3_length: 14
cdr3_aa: CASSRRSNTGELFF
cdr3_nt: TGTGCCAGCAGCCGACGATCGAACACCGGGGAGCTGTTTTTT

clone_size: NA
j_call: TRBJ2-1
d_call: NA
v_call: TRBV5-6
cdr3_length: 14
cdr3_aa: CASSLAGLANEQFF
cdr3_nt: TGTGCCAGCAGCTTGGCGGGACTCGCCAATGAGCAGTTCTTC

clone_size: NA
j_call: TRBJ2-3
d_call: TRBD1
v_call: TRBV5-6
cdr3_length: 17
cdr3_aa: CASTGQGLSEPTDTQYF
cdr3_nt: TGTGCCAGCACCGGACAGGGGTTATCAGAACCCACAGATACGCAGTATTTT

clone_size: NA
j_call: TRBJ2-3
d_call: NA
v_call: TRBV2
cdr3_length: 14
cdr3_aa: CASSYRTESDTQYF
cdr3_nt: TGTGCCAGCAGTTACCGGACAGAGTCAGATACGCAGTATTTT

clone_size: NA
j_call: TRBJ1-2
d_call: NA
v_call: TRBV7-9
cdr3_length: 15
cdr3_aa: CASSLQRVSKDGYTF
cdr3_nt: TGTGCCAGCAGCTTACAACGCGTGTCCAAGGATGGCTACACCTTC

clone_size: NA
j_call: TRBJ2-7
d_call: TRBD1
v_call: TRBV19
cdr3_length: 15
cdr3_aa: CASSIRTGGIGEQYF
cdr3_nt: TGTGCCAGTAGTATAAGGACAGGGGGGATTGGCGAGCAGTACTTC